This TCR beta chain originates from a study of shared clonotypes between healthy human individuals. Overall study context: Three plates were used per donor for CD4 naive, three for CD4 memory, two for CD8 naive and one for CD8 memory.

Study observations and caveats: Generally, naive subsets (rather than memory subsets) showed larger estimated richness. Some naive CD4 clonotypes, around 4.7%, turned up in common across a handful of donors.

Comments on this clone: Its antigen is as yet unknown.

It was 200 ng DNA, 31,000 or so T cell genomes, that sorted-subset replicate PCRs used. Assay: immunoSEQ multiplex PCR; the TCRdb copy retains only in-frame clones and omits some. Of about 980,000 clones in the sample, less than 85% were seen once. J was trimmed by 4 bases and V by 6 bases; bases with no gene match: 6. This CDR3 spans 14 amino acids. CDR1 is MNHEY, CDR2 SMNVEV, per germline (reference sequence). The clonotype comes from a man aged 18 to 35 in good health. The chain couples TRBV27 to TRBJ2-5; TRBD2 matches 9 bases. The sequenced material came from memory CD4+ T cells sorted from blood. Subset here: CD45RA-negative fraction. CDR3: CASSPRGGIETQYF. CDR3 sequence (DNA): TGTGCCAGCAGCCCGCGGGGGGGTATAGAGACCCAGTACTTC.